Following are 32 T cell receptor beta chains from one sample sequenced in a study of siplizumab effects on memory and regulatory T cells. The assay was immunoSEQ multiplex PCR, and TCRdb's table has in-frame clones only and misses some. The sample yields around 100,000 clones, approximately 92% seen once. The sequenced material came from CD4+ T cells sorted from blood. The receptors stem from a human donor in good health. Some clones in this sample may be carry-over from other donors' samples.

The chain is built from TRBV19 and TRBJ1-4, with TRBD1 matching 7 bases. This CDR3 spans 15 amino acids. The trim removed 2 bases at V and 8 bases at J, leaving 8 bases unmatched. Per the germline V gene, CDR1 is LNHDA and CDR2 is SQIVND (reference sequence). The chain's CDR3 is CASSIRQGLGEKLFF. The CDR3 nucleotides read TGTGCCAGTAGTATAAGACAGGGACTAGGGGAAAAACTGTTTTTT. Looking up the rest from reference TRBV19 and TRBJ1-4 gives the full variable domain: DGGITQSPKYLFRKEGQNVTLSCEQNLNHDAMYWYRQDPGQGLRLIYYSQIVNDFQKGDIAEGYSVSREKKESFPLTVTSAQKNPTAFYLCASSIRQGLGEKLFFGSGTQLSVL.

Written as DNA, the CDR3 is TGCAGCGTTAGTGACAGGCTTAATGAAAAACTGTTTTTT. This codes for CSVSDRLNEKLFF. The V and J genes are TRBV29-1 and TRBJ1-4; a weak D match, TRBD1 (6 bases). Trimming removed 5 bases at V and 4 bases at J, with 11 bases between. Germline CDR1 reads SQVTM; CDR2 reads ANQGSEA. CDR3 length: 13 residues.

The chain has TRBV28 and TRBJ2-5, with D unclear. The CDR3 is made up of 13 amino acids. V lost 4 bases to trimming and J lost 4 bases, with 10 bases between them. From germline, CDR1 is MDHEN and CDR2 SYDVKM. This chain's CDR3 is CASSSPALETQYF. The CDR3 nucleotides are TGTGCCAGCAGTTCGCCGGCTTTAGAGACCCAGTACTTC.

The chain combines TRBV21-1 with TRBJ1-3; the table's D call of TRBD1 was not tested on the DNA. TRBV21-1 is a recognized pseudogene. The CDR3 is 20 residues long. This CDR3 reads CASSKYLNKGVRVKQDTIYF. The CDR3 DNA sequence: TGTGCCAGCAGCAAATACTTAAATAAAGGGGTTAGGGTAAAACAGGACACCATATATTTT.

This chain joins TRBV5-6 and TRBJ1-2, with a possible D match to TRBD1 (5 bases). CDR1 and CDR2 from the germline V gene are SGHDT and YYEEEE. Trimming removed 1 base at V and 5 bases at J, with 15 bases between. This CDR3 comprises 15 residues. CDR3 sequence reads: CASSLLGHQRYGYTF. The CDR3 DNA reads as TGTGCCAGCAGCTTGTTGGGGCACCAACGGTATGGCTACACCTTC.

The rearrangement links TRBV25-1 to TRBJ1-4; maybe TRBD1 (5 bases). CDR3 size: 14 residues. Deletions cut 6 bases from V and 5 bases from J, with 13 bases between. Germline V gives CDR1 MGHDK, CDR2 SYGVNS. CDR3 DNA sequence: TGTGCCAGCAGAACTTACGGGGGGAATGAAAAACTGTTTTTT. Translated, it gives CASRTYGGNEKLFF.

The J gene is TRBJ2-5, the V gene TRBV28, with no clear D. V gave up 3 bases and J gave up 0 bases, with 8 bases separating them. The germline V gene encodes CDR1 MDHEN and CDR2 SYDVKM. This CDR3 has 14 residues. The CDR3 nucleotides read TGTGCCAGCAGTTTCGACGGAAACCAAGAGACCCAGTACTTC. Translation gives CASSFDGNQETQYF.

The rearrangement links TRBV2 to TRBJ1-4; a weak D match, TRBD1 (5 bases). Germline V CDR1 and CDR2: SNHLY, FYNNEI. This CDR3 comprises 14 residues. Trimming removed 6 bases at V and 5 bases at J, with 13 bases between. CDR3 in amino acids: CASRGDAGNEKLFF. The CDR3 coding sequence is TGTGCCAGCAGGGGGGACGCCGGGAATGAAAAACTGTTTTTT.

CDR3 protein: CASSGGSGLSGQETQYF. The CDR3, as DNA: TGTGCCAGCAGTGGCGGGAGCGGGTTGAGTGGGCAAGAGACCCAGTACTTC. This chain connects TRBV2 to TRBJ2-5; 7 positions match TRBD2. The V segment lost 4 bases and the J segment 2 bases; nucleotides outside the gene matches: 13. The CDR3 consists of 17 residues. Germline values: CDR1 SNHLY, CDR2 FYNNEI.

This CDR3 is CASSLKWEGGCNEQFF. As DNA, the CDR3 is TGTGCCAGCAGCTTGAAGTGGGAGGGAGGGTGCAATGAGCAGTTCTTC. V is TRBV5-4 and J is TRBJ2-1; 7 nucleotides align to TRBD2. V shed 1 base, J shed 6 bases, and the junction held 10 bases outside the gene matches. The CDR3 sequence is 16 residues long. Looked up from germline, CDR1 is SGHNT and CDR2 is YYREEE (reference sequence).

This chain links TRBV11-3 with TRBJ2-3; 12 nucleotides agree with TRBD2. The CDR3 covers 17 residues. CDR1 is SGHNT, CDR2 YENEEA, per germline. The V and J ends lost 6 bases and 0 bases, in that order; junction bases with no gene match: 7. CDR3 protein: CASSSGLAGSSTDTQYF. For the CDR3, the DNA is TGTGCCAGCAGTTCCGGACTAGCGGGGTCTAGCACAGATACGCAGTATTTT.

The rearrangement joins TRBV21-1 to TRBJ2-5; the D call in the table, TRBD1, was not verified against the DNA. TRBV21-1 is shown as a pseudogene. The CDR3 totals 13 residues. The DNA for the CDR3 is TGTGCCAGCAGCAAGCTGCAGGAAGAGACCCAGTACTTC. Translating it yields CASSKLQEETQYF.

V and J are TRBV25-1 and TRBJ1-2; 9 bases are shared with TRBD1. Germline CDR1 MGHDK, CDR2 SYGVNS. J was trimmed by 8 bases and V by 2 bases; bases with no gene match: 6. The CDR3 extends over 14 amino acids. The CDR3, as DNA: TGTGCCAGCAGTGAAACAGGGGGCTCTCGGGGCTACACCTTC. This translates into CASSETGGSRGYTF.

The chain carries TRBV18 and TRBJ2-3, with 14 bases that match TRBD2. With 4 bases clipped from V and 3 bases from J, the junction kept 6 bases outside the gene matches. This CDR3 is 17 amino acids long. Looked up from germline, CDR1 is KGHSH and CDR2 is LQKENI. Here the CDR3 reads CASSQGTSGSVTDTQYF. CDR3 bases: TGTGCCAGCTCACAAGGGACTAGCGGGAGTGTTACAGATACGCAGTATTTT.

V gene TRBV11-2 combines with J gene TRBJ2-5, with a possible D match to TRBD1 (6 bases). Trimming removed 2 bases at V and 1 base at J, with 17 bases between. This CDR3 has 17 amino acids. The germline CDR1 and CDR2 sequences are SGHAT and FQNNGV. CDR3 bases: TGTGCCAGCAGCTTATCAGGGGCCGGTTCGAGCCAAGAGACCCAGTACTTC. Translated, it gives CASSLSGAGSSQETQYF.

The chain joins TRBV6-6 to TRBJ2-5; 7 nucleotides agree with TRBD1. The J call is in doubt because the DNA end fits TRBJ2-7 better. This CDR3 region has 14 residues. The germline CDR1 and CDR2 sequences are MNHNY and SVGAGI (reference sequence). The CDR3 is CASSYHDRVYEQYF. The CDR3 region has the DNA TGTGCCAGCAGTTACCACGACAGGGTCTACGAGCAGTACTTC.

The CDR3 region is CAISASEFQETQYF. For the CDR3, the DNA is TGTGCCATCAGCGCGTCAGAGTTTCAGGAGACCCAGTACTTC. The rearrangement joins TRBV10-3 to TRBJ2-5, with D uncertain. CDR1 and CDR2 (germline): ENHRY, SYGVKD. The V gene lost 6 bases and the J gene lost 5 bases, with 16 bases spanning the gap. The CDR3 contains 14 residues.

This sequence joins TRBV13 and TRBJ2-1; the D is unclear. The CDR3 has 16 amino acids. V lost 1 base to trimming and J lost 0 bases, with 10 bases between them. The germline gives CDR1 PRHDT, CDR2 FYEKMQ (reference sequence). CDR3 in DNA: TGTGCCAGCAGCTTAGTTTCCCGGAGCTCCTACAATGAGCAGTTCTTC. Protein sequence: CASSLVSRSSYNEQFF.

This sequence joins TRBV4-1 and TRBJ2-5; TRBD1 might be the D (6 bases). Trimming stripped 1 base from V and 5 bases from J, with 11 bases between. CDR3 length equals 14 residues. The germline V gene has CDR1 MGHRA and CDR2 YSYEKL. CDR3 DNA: TGCGCCAGCAGCCAAGTGGCAGGGGTGGAGACCCAGTACTTC. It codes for CASSQVAGVETQYF.

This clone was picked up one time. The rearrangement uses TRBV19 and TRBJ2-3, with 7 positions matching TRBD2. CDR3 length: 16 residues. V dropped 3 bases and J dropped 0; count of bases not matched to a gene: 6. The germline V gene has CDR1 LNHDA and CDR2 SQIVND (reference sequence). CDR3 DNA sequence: TGTGCCAGTAGTATCAGGGCTAGCGGAAGCACAGATACGCAGTATTTT. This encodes CASSIRASGSTDTQYF.

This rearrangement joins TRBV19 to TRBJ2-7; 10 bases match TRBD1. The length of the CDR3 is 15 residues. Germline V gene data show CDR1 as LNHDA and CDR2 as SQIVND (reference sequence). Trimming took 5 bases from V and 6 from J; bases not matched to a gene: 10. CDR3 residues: CASSVPGQGIGEQYF. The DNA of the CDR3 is TGTGCCAGTAGTGTTCCGGGACAGGGGATCGGCGAGCAGTACTTC.

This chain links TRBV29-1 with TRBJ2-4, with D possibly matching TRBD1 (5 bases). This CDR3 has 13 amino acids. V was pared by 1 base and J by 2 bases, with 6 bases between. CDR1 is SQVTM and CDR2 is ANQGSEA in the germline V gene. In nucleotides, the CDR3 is TGCAGCGTTGAAGTGGGGCCCAAAAACATTCAGTACTTC. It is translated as CSVEVGPKNIQYF.

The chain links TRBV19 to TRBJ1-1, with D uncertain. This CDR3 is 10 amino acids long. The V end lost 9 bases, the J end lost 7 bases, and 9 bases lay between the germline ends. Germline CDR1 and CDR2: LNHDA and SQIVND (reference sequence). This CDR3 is CASGFNEAFF. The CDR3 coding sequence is TGTGCCAGCGGCTTTAATGAAGCTTTCTTT.

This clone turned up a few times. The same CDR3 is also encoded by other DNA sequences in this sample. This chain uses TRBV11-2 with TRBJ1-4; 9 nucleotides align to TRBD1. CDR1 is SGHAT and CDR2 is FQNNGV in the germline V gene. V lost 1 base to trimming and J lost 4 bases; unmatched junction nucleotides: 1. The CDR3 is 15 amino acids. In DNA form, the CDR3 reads TGTGCCAGCAGCTTAGGGGACAGGGATAATGAAAAACTGTTTTTT. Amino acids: CASSLGDRDNEKLFF. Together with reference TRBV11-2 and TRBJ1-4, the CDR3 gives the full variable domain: EAGVAQSPRYKIIEKRQSVAFWCNPISGHATLYWYQQILGQGPKLLIQFQNNGVVDDSQLPKDRFSAERLKGVDSTLKIQPAKLEDSAVYLCASSLGDRDNEKLFFGSGTQLSVL.

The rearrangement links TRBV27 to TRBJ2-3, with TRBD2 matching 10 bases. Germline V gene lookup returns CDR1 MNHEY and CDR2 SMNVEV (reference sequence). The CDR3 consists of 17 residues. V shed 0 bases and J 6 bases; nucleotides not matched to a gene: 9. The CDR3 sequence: CASSLSRSSGSPDTQYF. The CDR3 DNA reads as TGTGCCAGCAGTTTATCGAGGTCTAGCGGGAGTCCCGATACGCAGTATTTT.

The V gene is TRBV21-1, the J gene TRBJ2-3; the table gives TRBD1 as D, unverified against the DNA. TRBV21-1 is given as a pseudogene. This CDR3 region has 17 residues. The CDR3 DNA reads TGTGCCAGCAGCACAATGACCCACAGTTCACCCACAGATACGCAGTATTTT. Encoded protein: CASSTMTHSSPTDTQYF.

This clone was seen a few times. CDR3 residues: CATMTGGNTEAFF. CDR3 DNA: TGTGCCACCATGACCGGAGGGAACACTGAAGCTTTCTTT. J is TRBJ1-1 and V is TRBV10-3, with unresolved D. This CDR3 has 13 residues. Germline lookup yields CDR1 ENHRY and CDR2 SYGVKD. V lost 10 bases, J lost 1 base, and 13 bases lay in between.

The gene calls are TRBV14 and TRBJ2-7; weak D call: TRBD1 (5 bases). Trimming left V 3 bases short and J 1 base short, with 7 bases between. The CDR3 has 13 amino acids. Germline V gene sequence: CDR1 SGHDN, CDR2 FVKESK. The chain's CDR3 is CASSQTASYEQYF. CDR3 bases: TGTGCCAGCAGCCAGACAGCGTCCTACGAGCAGTACTTC.

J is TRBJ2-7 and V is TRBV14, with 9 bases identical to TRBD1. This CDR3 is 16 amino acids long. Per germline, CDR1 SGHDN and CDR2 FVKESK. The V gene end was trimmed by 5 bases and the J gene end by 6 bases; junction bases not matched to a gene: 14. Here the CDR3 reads CASSEWTAGQGVEQYF. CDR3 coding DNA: TGTGCCAGCAGCGAGTGGACTGCGGGACAGGGCGTCGAGCAGTACTTC.

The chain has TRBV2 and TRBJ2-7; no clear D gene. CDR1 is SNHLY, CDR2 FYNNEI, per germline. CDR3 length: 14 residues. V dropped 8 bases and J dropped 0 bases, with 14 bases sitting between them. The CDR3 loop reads CASFPGLSSYEQYF. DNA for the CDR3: TGTGCCAGCTTTCCGGGCCTGAGCTCCTACGAGCAGTACTTC.

In nucleotides, the CDR3 is TGTGCCAGCAGCATACGGACCACAGATACGCAGTATTTT. It is translated as CASSIRTTDTQYF. The chain is built from TRBV11-2 and TRBJ2-3; D is unresolved. Germline loops: CDR1 SGHAT, CDR2 FQNNGV. The CDR3 length is 13 residues. Trimming left V 5 bases short and J 2 bases short, with 8 bases between.

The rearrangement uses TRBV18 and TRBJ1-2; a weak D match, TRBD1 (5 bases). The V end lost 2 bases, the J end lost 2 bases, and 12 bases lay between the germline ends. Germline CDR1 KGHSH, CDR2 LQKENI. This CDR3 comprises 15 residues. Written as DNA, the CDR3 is TGTGCCAGCTCACCAAATAACAGGAACAACTATGGCTACACCTTC. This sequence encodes CASSPNNRNNYGYTF.